This T cell receptor beta chain was sequenced during a study of kidney transplant recipient with SARS-CoV-2 infection. In regard to this clonotype: This clone may be a read error of a much larger clone one base away.

The length of the CDR3 is 15 residues. The germline V gene encodes CDR1 SGHRS and CDR2 YFSETQ. Trimming stripped 4 bases from V and 5 bases from J, with 18 bases between. TCRdb itself ran the reads through MiXCR, one entry per CDR3 protein. The sample consists of approximately 250,000 distinct CDR3 sequences, around 28% of them appearing once. The starting material was a blood sample, obtained at baseline and between days 110 and 120 from a kidney transplant recipient. The receptor comes from a male patient between 25 and 39 years old who had COVID-19 and was a kidney transplant recipient. Among the T cells, some may be from the graft donor. The chain couples TRBV5-1 to TRBJ1-1; D is possibly TRBD1 (6 bases). The CDR3 reads CASSAPDRLGTEAFF. The CDR3 nucleotides read TGCGCCAGCAGCGCCCCGGACAGATTAGGGACTGAAGCTTTCTTT.